The entry that follows covers one T cell receptor beta chain sequence. This record belongs to a study of blood T cell repertoires in COVID-19. Study-level background: Material from acute and convalescent COVID-19 was sourced from the United States, Italy and Spain.

The CDR3 sequence is 15 residues long. V trimming: 4 bases; J trimming: 2 bases; junction bases outside the gene matches: 6. The V gene's germline CDR1 is SGHDT and CDR2 YYEEEE. The protocol was immunoSEQ multiplex PCR, while the TCRdb copy is restricted to in-frame clones and leaves out a portion. Of a few hundred thousand clones in the sample, 89% were seen once. J is TRBJ1-5 and V is TRBV5-6, with 7 bases identical to TRBD1. This TCR was sampled from a woman aged 25 to 39 with COVID-19, enrolled during active disease. Sequencing was carried out using peripheral blood. The CDR3 protein is CASSHHRGRNQPQHF. The CDR3 nucleotides read TGTGCCAGCAGCCACCACAGGGGACGCAATCAGCCCCAGCATTTT.